The next 5 T cell receptor beta chains were all read from a single sample in a study of T cell responses to AZD1222 COVID-19 vaccine. Clones were read by immunoSEQ multiplex PCR, and TCRdb kept only the in-frame ones, dropping some. The data show about 130,000 clones, over 70% seen once. Here the sequenced sample was peripheral blood, taken on day 0 of AZD1222 vaccination. The receptors were sampled from an adult in good health.

The chain couples TRBV5-4 to TRBJ2-1; 13 bases are a match to TRBD2. The CDR3 runs 14 residues. J gave up 6 bases and V 9 bases, and 6 bases lay outside the gene matches. Per the germline V gene, CDR1 is SGHNT and CDR2 is YYREEE (reference sequence). The chain's CDR3 is CAIPTSGGSNEQFF. CDR3 nucleotides: TGTGCCATTCCGACTAGCGGGGGGAGCAATGAGCAGTTCTTC.

The chain's CDR3 is CASSLGMNYGYTF. CDR3 in DNA: TGTGCCAGCAGCCTCGGTATGAACTATGGCTACACCTTC. The rearrangement links TRBV3-1 (or the pseudogene TRBV3-2) to TRBJ1-2; D gene unclear. Deletions cut 4 bases from V and 2 bases from J, with 8 bases between. CDR3 length: 13 amino acids. CDR1 and CDR2 from the germline V gene are LGHDT and YNNKEL (reference sequence).

For the CDR3, the DNA is TGCGCCAGCAGCCAAGGCTCCTCCTACGAGCAGTACTTC. Amino acid sequence: CASSQGSSYEQYF. V usage is TRBV4-1 and J usage is TRBJ2-7, with D uncertain. V gave up 1 base and J gave up 0 bases, with 4 bases separating them. The CDR3 has 13 residues. CDR1 is MGHRA and CDR2 is YSYEKL in the germline V gene.

V gene TRBV28 combines with J gene TRBJ2-7, with TRBD1 matching 7 bases. J gave up 6 bases and V 8 bases, and 7 bases lay outside the gene matches. CDR1 is MDHEN, CDR2 SYDVKM, per germline. The CDR3 extends over 12 amino acids. CDR3 amino acids: CASLGDSGEQYF. The CDR3 DNA reads TGTGCCAGCCTGGGGGACAGTGGCGAGCAGTACTTC.

CDR3 amino acids: CAISRGHTEAFF. Written as DNA, the CDR3 is TGTGCCATCAGCAGGGGTCACACTGAAGCTTTCTTT. V gene TRBV12-3 or TRBV12-4 combines with J gene TRBJ1-1; possible D gene TRBD1, 6 bases. Trimming pared 10 bases from V and 3 bases from J, leaving 12 bases between. This CDR3 region has 12 residues.